This T cell receptor (beta chain) was captured by sequencing in a study of CD8 T cells in ankylosing spondylitis. Study conclusions and caveats: For ankylosing spondylitis blood, a TCR beta motif of 7 or 8 highly homologous variants appeared characteristic. The clones that were linked to disease were reported to be significantly enriched in matched synovial fluid samples from ankylosing spondylitis patients.

Construction of TCR beta libraries was performed using quantitative 5'-RACE with molecular barcodes. In TCRdb, the 5' RACE reads were re-called with MiXCR into one record per CDR3 protein. The top ten clones hold nearly 15% of a sample with roughly 140,000 distinct CDR3 sequences, around 43% of them seen once. About this clonotype: The antigen remains unidentified.

V lost 5 bases and J lost 7; bases outside the gene matches: 4. Germline V gives CDR1 MNHEY, CDR2 SMNVEV (reference sequence). The CDR3 sequence is 13 residues long. The material sequenced was synovial fluid, either unsorted or a sorted T cell fraction (not recorded which). V and J are TRBV27 and TRBJ2-7, with TRBD1 matching 11 bases. The origin of this receptor is a male donor with ankylosing spondylitis. CDR3 DNA sequence: TGTGCCAGCAGTGGACAGGGGGCGGATGAGCAGTACTTC. Translated: CASSGQGADEQYF.